Listed here are 29 T cell receptor beta chains from one sample, sequenced in a study of cytomegalovirus exposure and HLA in healthy donors (dated by TCRdb to about 2017). Receptor amplification or capture employed the immunoSEQ multiplex PCR assay. For the multiplex PCR, a mixture combining 60 forward primers for TCR Vbeta segments and 13 reverse primers for TCR Jbeta segments was used. Entries here come from immuneACCESS through TCRdb and include only in-frame sequences with V and J called. Some clones fail to appear in such tables; in the studies checked, an unresolved V gene covers under half of the shortfall, and the cause of the remainder is unknown. The sample profile shows fewer than 100,000 clones; roughly 73% of them were found once. Over 3% of the sample belongs to the ten largest clones. Sequenced sample: PBMCs. These receptors all stem from a woman in her forties in good health and CMV-seronegative.

This CDR3 is CASRQGNTGELFF. The CDR3 DNA is TGTGCCAGCAGACAGGGGAACACCGGGGAGCTGTTTTTT. The rearrangement links TRBV7-9 to TRBJ2-2; D is possibly TRBD1 (6 bases). Germline values: CDR1 SEHNR, CDR2 FQNEAQ (reference sequence). The ends were cut back, 6 bases at V and 1 base at J, with 6 bases in the middle. CDR3 size: 13 residues.

V usage is TRBV5-4 and J usage is TRBJ1-1, with 10 bases that match TRBD1. Germline-derived CDR1 and CDR2 are SGHNT and YYREEE (reference sequence). V was pared by 4 bases and J by 4 bases, with 1 base of the junction left unmatched. The CDR3 loop spans 13 amino acids. The CDR3 protein is CASSRDRGTEAFF. The CDR3 DNA follows: TGTGCCAGCAGCAGGGACAGGGGCACTGAAGCTTTCTTT.

The chain employs TRBV14 and TRBJ2-5; D unresolved. Germline V lookup: CDR1 SGHDN, CDR2 FVKESK. CDR3 length: 11 residues. V was clipped by 4 bases and J by 7 bases, with 7 bases between them. CDR3 DNA: TGTGCCAGCAGCCCTGAGGCGACCCAGTACTTC. As protein: CASSPEATQYF.

The genes are TRBV19 and TRBJ2-3, with 7 bases aligning to TRBD2. The CDR3 sequence is 18 residues long. Germline lookup yields CDR1 LNHDA and CDR2 SQIVND (reference sequence). V was pared by 3 bases and J by 0 bases, with 12 bases of the junction left unmatched. CDR3: CASSISFRGVFSTDTQYF. CDR3 coding DNA: TGTGCCAGTAGTATTTCCTTCCGGGGGGTATTTAGCACAGATACGCAGTATTTT.

V gene TRBV2 combines with J gene TRBJ2-5; D might be TRBD2 (6 bases). This CDR3 has 14 residues. The V and J ends lost 6 bases and 4 bases respectively, with 15 bases between them. The germline CDR1 and CDR2 sequences are SNHLY and FYNNEI. Here the CDR3 reads CASRLDGGGETQYF. CDR3 nucleotide sequence: TGTGCCAGCAGATTAGATGGGGGAGGAGAGACCCAGTACTTC.

This chain connects TRBV5-1 to TRBJ2-6; 7 bases fit TRBD1. Germline V gene sequence: CDR1 SGHRS, CDR2 YFSETQ. This CDR3 comprises 14 residues. The junction had 7 bases not matched to a gene; V was cut back by 9 bases and J by 4 bases. The CDR3: CATKQGSGANVLTF. The CDR3 bases are TGCGCCACCAAACAGGGGTCCGGGGCCAACGTCCTGACTTTC. Supplemented by reference TRBV5-1 and TRBJ2-6, the full variable domain reads KAGVTQTPRYLIKTRGQQVTLSCSPISGHRSVSWYQQTPGQGLQFLFEYFSETQRNKGNFPGRFSGRQFSNSRSEMNVSTLELGDSALYLCATKQGSGANVLTFGAGSRLTVL.

V and J are TRBV4-2 and TRBJ1-4; 8 nucleotides align to TRBD1. Germline values: CDR1 LGHNA, CDR2 YNFKEQ. The CDR3 has 15 residues. V shed 0 bases and J 8 bases; nucleotides not matched to a gene: 5. CDR3 sequence: CASSQDRRGREKLFF. The CDR3 DNA reads TGTGCCAGCAGCCAAGATCGCAGGGGGCGAGAAAAACTGTTTTTT.

The chain is built from TRBV7-3 and TRBJ2-6; TRBD2 is a possible D gene (7 bases). Germline V gene data show CDR1 as SGHTA and CDR2 as FQGTGA. The CDR3 has 18 residues. V lost 1 base, J lost 0 bases, and 13 bases lay in between. CDR3 nucleotides: TGTGCCAGCAGCTTAATGGCGGGGGCCTACTCTGGGGCCAACGTCCTGACTTTC. This sequence encodes CASSLMAGAYSGANVLTF.

This chain links TRBV4-3 with TRBJ2-2; 12 bases align to TRBD2. The germline V gene encodes CDR1 LGHNA and CDR2 YSLEER. CDR3 length equals 19 residues. The trim removed 0 bases at V and 6 bases at J, leaving 11 bases unmatched. The CDR3 loop reads CASSQESSGGAFEPGELFF. The DNA for the CDR3 is TGCGCCAGCAGCCAAGAGTCTAGCGGGGGGGCCTTTGAGCCCGGGGAGCTGTTTTTT.

The J gene is TRBJ2-5, the V gene TRBV7-2; D gene ambiguous. The J call may be incorrect, as the DNA end agrees better with TRBJ2-7. This CDR3 is 13 amino acids long. Germline lookup yields CDR1 SGHTA and CDR2 FQGNSA. This chain's CDR3 is CASSLSPNYEQYF. The CDR3 DNA is TGTGCCAGCAGCTTAAGTCCAAACTACGAGCAGTACTTC.

The rearrangement links TRBV6-1 to TRBJ1-2, with 9 bases matching TRBD1. This CDR3 is built from 15 residues. The junction had 6 bases not matched to a gene; V was cut back by 0 bases and J by 7 bases. Germline-derived CDR1 and CDR2 are MNHNS and SASEGT. CDR3 bases: TGTGCCAGCAGTGAAGCCGTGGACAGGGGACCTGGCTACACCTTC. Amino acids: CASSEAVDRGPGYTF.

The chain uses TRBV6-6 and TRBJ2-1; D is ambiguous. The germline CDR1 and CDR2 sequences are MNHNY and SVGAGI (reference sequence). The CDR3 loop spans 15 amino acids. Trimming shortened V by 2 bases and J by 4 bases, and 12 bases separated the two germline ends. CDR3 DNA sequence: TGTGCCAGCAGTTACCGCGCCTCTAATTACAATGAGCAGTTCTTC. Protein sequence: CASSYRASNYNEQFF.

The chain has TRBV7-2 and TRBJ1-1, with 8 bases aligning to TRBD1. Losses at the gene ends were 4 bases for V and 3 bases for J; bases not matched to a gene: 1. Germline CDR1 reads SGHTA; CDR2 reads FQGNSA. CDR3 length: 13 residues. CDR3 protein: CASSSDRDTEAFF. CDR3 in DNA: TGTGCCAGCAGCTCGGACAGGGACACTGAAGCTTTCTTT.

This clone was picked up many times. The chain uses TRBV7-9 and TRBJ2-7; D not certain. V gave up 5 bases and J gave up 4 bases, with 12 bases separating them. CDR1 and CDR2 (germline): SEHNR, FQNEAQ (reference sequence). This CDR3 spans 13 amino acids. The CDR3 sequence: CASSRGETYEQYF. CDR3 in DNA: TGTGCCAGCAGCCGCGGTGAAACATACGAGCAGTACTTC. The whole variable domain, remainder taken from reference TRBV7-9 and TRBJ2-7, is DTGVSQNPRHKITKRGQNVTFRCDPISEHNRLYWYRQTLGQGPEFLTYFQNEAQLEKSRLLSDRFSAERPKGSFSTLEIQRTEQGDSAMYLCASSRGETYEQYFGPGTRLTVT.

This rearrangement joins TRBV4-1 to TRBJ2-7; 9 bases fit TRBD1. Unmatched junction bases numbered 8, after V lost 4 bases and J lost 1 base. The CDR3 is 16 residues long. CDR1 and CDR2 from the germline V gene are MGHRA and YSYEKL. CDR3 nucleotide sequence: TGCGCCAGCAGCCGCAAACAGGGGGCAGAGTCCTACGAGCAGTACTTC. It translates to CASSRKQGAESYEQYF.

The J gene is TRBJ1-4, the V gene TRBV6-5; possibly TRBD1 for D (6 bases). V dropped 0 bases and J dropped 7 bases, with 12 bases sitting between them. Germline V lookup: CDR1 MNHEY, CDR2 SVGAGI. The CDR3 is 15 amino acids. The CDR3 nucleotides are TGTGCCAGCAGTTACTCGGCAGGGGCGCGTGAAAAACTGTTTTTT. Protein product: CASSYSAGAREKLFF.

The genes are TRBV28 and TRBJ1-5, with 9 bases that match TRBD1. From germline, CDR1 is MDHEN and CDR2 SYDVKM. The CDR3 extends over 15 amino acids. Trimming at V came to 3 bases and at J to 3 bases, leaving 3 bases not matched to a gene. For the CDR3, the DNA is TGTGCCAGCAGTTTGTGGGACAGGGCCAATCAGCCCCAGCATTTT. Translation gives CASSLWDRANQPQHF.

The chain has TRBV30 and TRBJ1-2; D remains unclear. CDR1 and CDR2 from the germline V gene are GTSNPN and SVGIG (reference sequence). V gave up 5 bases and J gave up 2 bases, with 9 bases separating them. The CDR3 extends over 12 amino acids. CDR3 DNA sequence: TGTGCCTGGGCGGGCCGGAACTATGGCTACACCTTC. Amino acids: CAWAGRNYGYTF.

The V call is TRBV14, the J call TRBJ2-4; 8 positions match TRBD2. V gave up 4 bases and J gave up 3 bases; unmatched junction bases: 8. CDR3 size: 16 residues. Germline CDR1 SGHDN, CDR2 FVKESK. The CDR3 reads CASSRTSGGRKNIQYF. The CDR3 DNA is TGTGCCAGCAGCCGCACTTCGGGGGGGCGCAAAAACATTCAGTACTTC.

The CDR3 DNA follows: TGTGCCAGCAGCTTCAGCGGGCTTGGTAGCTCCTACAATGAGCAGTTCTTC. Translated, it gives CASSFSGLGSSYNEQFF. The chain joins TRBV11-3 to TRBJ2-1; perhaps TRBD2 as D (6 bases). The CDR3 extends over 17 amino acids. CDR1 SGHNT and CDR2 YENEEA come from the germline V gene. The V end lost 3 bases, the J end lost 0 bases, and 15 bases lay between the germline ends.

The chain recombines TRBV6-1 with TRBJ2-2; unclear D gene. Germline V gene sequence: CDR1 MNHNS, CDR2 SASEGT. The CDR3 contains 14 residues. The ends were cut back, 3 bases at V and 2 bases at J, with 7 bases in the middle. Written as DNA, the CDR3 is TGTGCCAGCAGTGACAGGATAAACACCGGGGAGCTGTTTTTT. This sequence encodes CASSDRINTGELFF.

This clone was seen a handful of times. V gene TRBV5-6 combines with J gene TRBJ2-4; possible D gene TRBD2, 6 bases. The length of the CDR3 is 13 residues. The germline V gene encodes CDR1 SGHDT and CDR2 YYEEEE. V gave up 3 bases and J gave up 7 bases, with 11 bases separating them. The CDR3: CASSSGLSNIQYF. The CDR3 DNA reads TGTGCCAGCAGCTCTGGACTATCGAACATTCAGTACTTC.

This chain joins TRBV5-6 and TRBJ2-5, with D tentatively TRBD1 (5 bases). Trimming cost V 1 base and J 10 bases, with 17 bases left between them. The CDR3 length is 14 residues. CDR1 and CDR2 from the germline V gene are SGHDT and YYEEEE. Here the CDR3 reads CASSLQAGLRDQYF. The CDR3 region has the DNA TGTGCCAGCAGCTTGCAGGCAGGGCTTAGGGACCAGTACTTC.

This clone rates as medium-sized (0.01 to 0.1%). The chain employs TRBV6-1 and TRBJ1-6; TRBD1 might be the D (5 bases). Germline CDR1 and CDR2: MNHNS and SASEGT. The CDR3 runs 14 residues. The CDR3 protein is CASSPGVNNSPLHF. CDR3 DNA: TGTGCTTCCTCCCCGGGGGTGAATAATTCACCCCTCCACTTT.

Only one count was recorded for this clone. This chain uses TRBV9 with TRBJ2-1; TRBD2 agrees at 7 bases. The CDR3 has 15 residues. V lost 0 bases and J lost 4; bases outside the gene matches: 4. From germline, CDR1 is SGDLS and CDR2 YYNGEE. Here the CDR3 reads CASSVGGGGYNEQFF. Here the CDR3 DNA reads TGTGCCAGCAGCGTAGGTGGGGGGGGGTACAATGAGCAGTTCTTC.

The chain couples TRBV30 to TRBJ1-1; D gene uncertain. V was clipped by 0 bases and J by 8 bases, with 7 bases between them. Germline assignment: CDR1 GTSNPN and CDR2 SVGIG (reference sequence). The CDR3 has 11 amino acids. This chain's CDR3 is CAWSVQQEAFF. CDR3 bases: TGTGCCTGGAGTGTACAACAGGAAGCTTTCTTT.

The chain joins TRBV9 to TRBJ2-7; 9 nucleotides agree with TRBD2. The CDR3 loop spans 16 amino acids. V lost 4 bases, J lost 0 bases, and 8 bases stayed unmatched. CDR1 and CDR2 from the germline V gene are SGDLS and YYNGEE. In DNA form, the CDR3 reads TGTGCCAGCAGCCCGCTAAGCGGGGGGAGCTCCTACGAGCAGTACTTC. Its translation: CASSPLSGGSSYEQYF. Full variable domain (rest looked up from reference TRBV9 and TRBJ2-7): DSGVTQTPKHLITATGQRVTLRCSPRSGDLSVYWYQQSLDQGLQFLIQYYNGEERAKGNILERFSAQQFPDLHSELNLSSLELGDSALYFCASSPLSGGSSYEQYFGPGTRLTVT.

The V and J genes are TRBV5-1 and TRBJ2-7; 9 bases are shared with TRBD1. This CDR3 has 14 amino acids. The V gene end was trimmed by 5 bases and the J gene end by 1 base; junction bases not matched to a gene: 4. Germline-derived CDR1 and CDR2 are SGHRS and YFSETQ. The CDR3, as DNA: TGCGCCAGCAGGGGGACAGGGACGTCCTACGAGCAGTACTTC. Its translation is CASRGTGTSYEQYF.

The V call is TRBV18, the J call TRBJ2-1; 11 positions agree with TRBD1. Trimming took 6 bases from V and 5 from J; bases not matched to a gene: 6. Looked up from germline, CDR1 is KGHSH and CDR2 is LQKENI. The length of the CDR3 is 15 residues. In nucleotides, the CDR3 is TGTGCCAGCTCCCCGGACAGGGGGCCTGACAATGAGCAGTTCTTC. As protein: CASSPDRGPDNEQFF.